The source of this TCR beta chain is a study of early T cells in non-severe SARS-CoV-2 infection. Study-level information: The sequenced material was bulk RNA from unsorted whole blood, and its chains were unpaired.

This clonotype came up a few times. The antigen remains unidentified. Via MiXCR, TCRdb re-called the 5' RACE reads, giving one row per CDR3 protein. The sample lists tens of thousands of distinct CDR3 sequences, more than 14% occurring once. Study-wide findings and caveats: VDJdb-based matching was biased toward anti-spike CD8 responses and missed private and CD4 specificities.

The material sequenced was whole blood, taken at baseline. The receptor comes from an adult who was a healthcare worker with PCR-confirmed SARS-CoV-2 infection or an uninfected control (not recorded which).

The CDR3 sequence: CSATSGRAFGDTQYF. The CDR3 DNA reads TGCAGTGCTACTAGCGGGAGGGCCTTTGGAGATACGCAGTATTTT. The rearrangement uses TRBV20-1 and TRBJ2-3; 12 nucleotides line up with TRBD2. Per germline, CDR1 DFQATT and CDR2 SNEGSKA (reference sequence). The ends lost 4 bases at V and 5 bases at J; junction bases unmatched: 7. There are 15 residues in the CDR3.